This T cell receptor (beta chain) was identified during a study of T cell responses to AZD1222 COVID-19 vaccine. CDR1 is SEHNR and CDR2 is FQNEAQ in the germline V gene (reference sequence). The J segment lost 9 bases and the V segment lost 1 base, leaving 6 bases of the junction unmatched. CDR3 size: 14 residues. Profiling relied on immunoSEQ multiplex PCR, and the TCRdb table lists in-frame clones only, not all of them. The sample consists of about 140,000 clones, 70% to 90% of them appearing once. This rearrangement joins TRBV7-9 to TRBJ2-1; 7 bases agree with TRBD2. The sequence came from an adult in good health. The sequencing used peripheral blood, collected on day 0 of AZD1222 vaccination. CDR3: CASSLGGGLREQFF. Written as DNA, the CDR3 is TGTGCCAGCAGCTTAGGGGGGGGACTGCGTGAGCAGTTCTTC.